This TCR beta chain was obtained from a study of blood T cell repertoires in COVID-19. The overall study: The origin of the acute and convalescent COVID-19 samples was the United States, Italy and Spain. The cDNA or gDNA used as material had been derived from T cells, B-cell-depleted T cells, or PBMCs.

In the authors' methods: Reference gene primer amplification in the assay estimated nucleated cell counts. The table came from immunoSEQ multiplex PCR; TCRdb's copy has only in-frame clones and leaves some out. The D gene and trimming were derived from the DNA, and the V and J assignments and clone size from that table. The data contain about 88,000 clones, about nine tenths of them singletons. V lost 4 bases to trimming and J lost 4 bases; unmatched junction nucleotides: 1. This CDR3 has 13 residues. Specimen: peripheral blood. The gene calls are TRBV12-3 or TRBV12-4 and TRBJ1-2; TRBD1 agrees at 9 bases. The sequence came from a human donor with active COVID-19. The donor label of this sample is uncertain. The CDR3 protein is CASSWDRVYGYTF. DNA for the CDR3: TGTGCCAGCAGTTGGGACAGGGTCTATGGCTACACCTTC.